Sequencing of this T cell receptor (beta chain) was carried out in a study of OX40 agonist ivuxolimab in advanced cancers. Study information: The dose of intravenous ivuxolimab that patients received every 2 weeks ranged from 0.01 to 10 mg/kg.

About this clone: Its antigen is still unknown.

Study-wide points: Near-lowest levels of clonal expansion characterized partial responders at 0.1-3.0 mg/kg. Compared with CD4+, CD8+ T cells on average had more expanded clones.

The protocol was immunoSEQ multiplex PCR, while the TCRdb copy is restricted to in-frame clones and leaves out a portion. The sample includes 70,000 to 95,000 clones, 94% of them seen just once. The CDR3 is 15 residues long. Germline trimming cut 2 bases from V and 3 bases from J; bases unmatched to any gene: 5. Germline V gene sequence: CDR1 MDHEN, CDR2 SYDVKM. This clonotype originated in an adult with an advanced solid tumor such as melanoma, head and neck, liver or kidney cancer. The J gene is TRBJ2-7, the V gene TRBV28; 9 bases match TRBD2. The starting material was CD4+ or CD8+ T cells sorted from blood, obtained in a trial of the OX40 agonist ivuxolimab. CDR3 amino acids: CASSLAGGPGYEQYF. The CDR3 DNA reads as TGTGCCAGCAGTTTAGCGGGAGGGCCCGGCTACGAGCAGTACTTC.